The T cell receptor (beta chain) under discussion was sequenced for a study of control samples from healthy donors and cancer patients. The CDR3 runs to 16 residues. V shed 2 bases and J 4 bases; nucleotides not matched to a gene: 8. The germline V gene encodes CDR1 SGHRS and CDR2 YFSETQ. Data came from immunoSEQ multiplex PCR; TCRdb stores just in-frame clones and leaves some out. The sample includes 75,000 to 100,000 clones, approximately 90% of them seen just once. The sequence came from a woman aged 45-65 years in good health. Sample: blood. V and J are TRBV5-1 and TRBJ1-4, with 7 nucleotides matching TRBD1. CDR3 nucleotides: TGCGCCAGCAGCTTTGACCCGGGACAGAGTAATGAAAAACTGTTTTTT. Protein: CASSFDPGQSNEKLFF.